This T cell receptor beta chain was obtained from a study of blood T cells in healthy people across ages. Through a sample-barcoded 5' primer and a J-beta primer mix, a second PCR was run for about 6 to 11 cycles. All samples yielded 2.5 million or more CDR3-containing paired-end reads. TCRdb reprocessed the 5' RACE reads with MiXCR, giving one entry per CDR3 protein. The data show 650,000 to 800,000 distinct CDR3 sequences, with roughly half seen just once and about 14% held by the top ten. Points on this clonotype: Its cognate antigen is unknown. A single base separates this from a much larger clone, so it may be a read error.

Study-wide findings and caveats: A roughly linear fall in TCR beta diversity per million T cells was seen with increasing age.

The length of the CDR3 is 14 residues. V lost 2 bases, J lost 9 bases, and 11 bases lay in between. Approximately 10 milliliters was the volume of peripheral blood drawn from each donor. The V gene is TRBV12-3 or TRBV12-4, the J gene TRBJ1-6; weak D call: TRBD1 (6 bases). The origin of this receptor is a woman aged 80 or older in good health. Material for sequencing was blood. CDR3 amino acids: CASSLYGGGSPLHF. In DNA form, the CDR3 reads TGTGCCAGCAGTTTATACGGAGGGGGTTCACCCCTCCACTTT.